This TCR beta chain is from a study of early T cells in non-severe SARS-CoV-2 infection. Separate cDNA molecules each had unique molecular identifiers attached to them. TCRdb re-called the 5' RACE reads through MiXCR, storing one row per CDR3 protein. The repertoire holds about 100,000 distinct CDR3 sequences, with around 12% as singletons. This clonotype was recorded a few times. The CDR3 spans 16 residues. Between the trimmed V and J ends, which lost 2 bases and 2 bases, there was a span of 14 bases. CDR1 MGHRA and CDR2 YSYEKL come from the germline V gene. Input material: whole blood. This receptor was obtained from an adult who was a healthcare worker with PCR-confirmed SARS-CoV-2 infection or an uninfected control (not recorded which). The chain joins TRBV4-1 to TRBJ2-3, with TRBD2 as a possible D gene (5 bases). The CDR3 spells CASSQRGAPLTDTQYF. The CDR3 DNA reads TGCGCCAGCAGCCAACGGGGAGCGCCCCTCACAGATACGCAGTATTTT.